This T cell receptor (beta chain) was retrieved from a study of control samples from healthy donors and cancer patients. Libraries were prepared by immunoSEQ multiplex PCR; TCRdb keeps only in-frame clonotypes and omits some of them. There are around 53,000 clones in the sample; 86% occur only once, and 2.8% lies in the top ten. Germline CDR1 SGDLS, CDR2 YYNGEE. With 2 bases clipped from V and 4 bases from J, the junction kept 2 bases outside the gene matches. This CDR3 is 16 amino acids long. Material for sequencing was PBMCs. The rearrangement links TRBV9 to TRBJ2-3, with TRBD2 matching 15 bases. The TCR was taken from a woman between 45 and 60 years old with lung cancer. CDR3 protein: CASSVGLAGGADTQYF. The CDR3 region has the DNA TGTGCCAGCAGCGTCGGACTAGCGGGGGGGGCAGATACGCAGTATTTT.